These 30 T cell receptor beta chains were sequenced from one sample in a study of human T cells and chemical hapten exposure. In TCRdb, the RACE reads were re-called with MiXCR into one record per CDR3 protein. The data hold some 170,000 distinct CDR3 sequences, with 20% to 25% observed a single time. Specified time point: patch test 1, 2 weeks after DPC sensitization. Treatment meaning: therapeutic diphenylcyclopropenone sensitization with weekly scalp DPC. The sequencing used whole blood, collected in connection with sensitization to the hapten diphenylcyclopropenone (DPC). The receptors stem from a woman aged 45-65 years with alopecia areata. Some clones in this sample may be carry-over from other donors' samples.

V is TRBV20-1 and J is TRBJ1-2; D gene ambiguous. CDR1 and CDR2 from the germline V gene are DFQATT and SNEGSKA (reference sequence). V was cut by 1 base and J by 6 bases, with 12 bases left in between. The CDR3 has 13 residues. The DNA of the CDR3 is TGCAGTGCTAGAGTAACCGGGTTTGATGGCTACACCTTC. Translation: CSARVTGFDGYTF.

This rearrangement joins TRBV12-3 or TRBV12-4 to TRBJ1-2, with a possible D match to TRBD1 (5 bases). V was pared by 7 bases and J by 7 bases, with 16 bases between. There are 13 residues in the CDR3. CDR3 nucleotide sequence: TGTGCCAGCACCATGGGACCCGGGGCTGGCTACACCTTC. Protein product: CASTMGPGAGYTF.

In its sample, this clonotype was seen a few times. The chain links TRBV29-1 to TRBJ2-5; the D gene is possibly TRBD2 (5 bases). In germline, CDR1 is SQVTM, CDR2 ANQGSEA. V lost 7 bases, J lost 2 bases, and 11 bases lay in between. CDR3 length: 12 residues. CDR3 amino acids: CSGGYLQETQYF. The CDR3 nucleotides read TGCAGCGGAGGGTATTTACAAGAGACCCAGTACTTC.

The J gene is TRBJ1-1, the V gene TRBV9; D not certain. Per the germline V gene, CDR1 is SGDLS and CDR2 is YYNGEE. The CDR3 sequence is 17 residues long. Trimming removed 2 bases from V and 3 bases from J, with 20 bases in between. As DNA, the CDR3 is TGTGCCAGCAGCGTTTCAGGTGGGGTCGGTCGGGACACTGAAGCTTTCTTT. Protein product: CASSVSGGVGRDTEAFF.

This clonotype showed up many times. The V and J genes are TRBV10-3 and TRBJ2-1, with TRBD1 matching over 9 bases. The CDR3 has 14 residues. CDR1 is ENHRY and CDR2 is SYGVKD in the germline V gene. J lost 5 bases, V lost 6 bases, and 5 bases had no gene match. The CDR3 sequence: CAIRSDRGDNEQFF. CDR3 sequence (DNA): TGTGCCATCAGATCTGACAGGGGGGACAATGAGCAGTTCTTC.

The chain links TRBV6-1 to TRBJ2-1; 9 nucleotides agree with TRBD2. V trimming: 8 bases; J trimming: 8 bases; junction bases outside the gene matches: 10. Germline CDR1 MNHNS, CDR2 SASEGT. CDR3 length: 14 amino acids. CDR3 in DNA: TGTGCCAGCTGGGGGCTAGCGGGAAAGGATGAGCAGTTCTTC. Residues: CASWGLAGKDEQFF.

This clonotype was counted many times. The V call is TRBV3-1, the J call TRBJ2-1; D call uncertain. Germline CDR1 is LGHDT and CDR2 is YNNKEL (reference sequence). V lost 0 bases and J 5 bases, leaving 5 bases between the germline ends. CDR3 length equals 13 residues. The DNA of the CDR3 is TGTGCCAGCAGCCAAGATCTGAACAATGAGCAGTTCTTC. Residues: CASSQDLNNEQFF.

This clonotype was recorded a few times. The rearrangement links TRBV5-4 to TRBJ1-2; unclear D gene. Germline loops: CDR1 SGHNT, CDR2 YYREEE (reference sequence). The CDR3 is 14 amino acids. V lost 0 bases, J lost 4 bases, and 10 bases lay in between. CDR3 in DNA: TGTGCCAGCAGCTTGGTCGGGGAGAGCTATGGCTACACCTTC. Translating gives CASSLVGESYGYTF.

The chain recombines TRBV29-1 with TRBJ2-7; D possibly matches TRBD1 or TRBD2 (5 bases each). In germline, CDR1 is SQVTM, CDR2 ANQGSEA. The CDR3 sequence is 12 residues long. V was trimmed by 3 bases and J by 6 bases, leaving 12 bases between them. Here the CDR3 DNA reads TGCAGCGTTGAGGGACCAAGGAGCGAGCAGTACTTC. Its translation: CSVEGPRSEQYF.

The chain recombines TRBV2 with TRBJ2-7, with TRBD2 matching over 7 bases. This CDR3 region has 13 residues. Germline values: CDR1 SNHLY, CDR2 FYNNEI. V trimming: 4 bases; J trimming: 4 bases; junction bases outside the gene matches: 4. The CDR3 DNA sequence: TGTGCCAGCAGTGTGAATAGCGGGTACGAGCAGTACTTC. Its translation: CASSVNSGYEQYF. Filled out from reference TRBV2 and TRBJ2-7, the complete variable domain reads EPEVTQTPSHQVTQMGQEVILRCVPISNHLYFYWYRQILGQKVEFLVSFYNNEISEKSEIFDDQFSVERPDGSNFTLKIRSTKLEDSAMYFCASSVNSGYEQYFGPGTRLTVT.

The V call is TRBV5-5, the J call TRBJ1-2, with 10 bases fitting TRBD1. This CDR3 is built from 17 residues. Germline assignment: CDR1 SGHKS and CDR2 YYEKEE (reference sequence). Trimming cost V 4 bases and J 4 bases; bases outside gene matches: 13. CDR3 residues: CASSNIPGGTGVYGYTF. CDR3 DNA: TGTGCCAGCAGCAACATTCCCGGAGGGACAGGGGTCTATGGCTACACCTTC.

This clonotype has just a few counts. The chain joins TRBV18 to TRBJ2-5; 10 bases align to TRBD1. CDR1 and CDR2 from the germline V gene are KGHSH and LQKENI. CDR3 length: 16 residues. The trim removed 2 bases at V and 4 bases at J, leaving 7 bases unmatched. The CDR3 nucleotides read TGTGCCAGCTCACCATCGCGACAGGGGGCTGGAGAGACCCAGTACTTC. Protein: CASSPSRQGAGETQYF.

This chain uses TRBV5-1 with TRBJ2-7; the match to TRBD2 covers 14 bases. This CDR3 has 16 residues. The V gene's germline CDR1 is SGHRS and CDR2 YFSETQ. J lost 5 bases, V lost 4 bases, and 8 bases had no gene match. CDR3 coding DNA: TGCGCCAGCAGCCCAGGACTAGCGGGAGGTAGGCACGAGCAGTACTTC. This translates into CASSPGLAGGRHEQYF.

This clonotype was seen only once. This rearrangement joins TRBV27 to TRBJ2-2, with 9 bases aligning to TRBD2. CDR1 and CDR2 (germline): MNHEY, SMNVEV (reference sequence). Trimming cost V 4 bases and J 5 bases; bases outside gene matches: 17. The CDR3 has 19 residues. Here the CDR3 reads CASSSPRFWLAGETGELFF. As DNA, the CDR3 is TGTGCCAGCAGTTCCCCCCGTTTTTGGTTAGCGGGAGAGACCGGGGAGCTGTTTTTT.

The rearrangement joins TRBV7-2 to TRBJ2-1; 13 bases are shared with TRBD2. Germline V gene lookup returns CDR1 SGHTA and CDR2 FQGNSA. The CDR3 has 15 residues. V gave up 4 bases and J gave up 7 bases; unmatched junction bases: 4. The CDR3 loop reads CASSSLAGGRNEQFF. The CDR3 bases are TGTGCCAGCAGCTCACTAGCGGGAGGGCGAAATGAGCAGTTCTTC.

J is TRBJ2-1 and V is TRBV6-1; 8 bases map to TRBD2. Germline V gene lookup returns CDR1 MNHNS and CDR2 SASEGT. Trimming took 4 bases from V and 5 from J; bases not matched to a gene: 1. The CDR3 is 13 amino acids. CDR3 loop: CASSAAGDNEQFF. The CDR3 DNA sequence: TGTGCCAGCAGTGCAGCGGGGGACAATGAGCAGTTCTTC.

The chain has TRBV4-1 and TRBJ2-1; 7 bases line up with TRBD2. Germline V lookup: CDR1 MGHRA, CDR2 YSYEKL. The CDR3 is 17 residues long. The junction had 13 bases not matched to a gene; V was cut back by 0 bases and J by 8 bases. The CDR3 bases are TGCGCCAGCAGCCAAGATGGTGGGGGGACTAAGGGCGATGAGCAGTTCTTC. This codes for CASSQDGGGTKGDEQFF.

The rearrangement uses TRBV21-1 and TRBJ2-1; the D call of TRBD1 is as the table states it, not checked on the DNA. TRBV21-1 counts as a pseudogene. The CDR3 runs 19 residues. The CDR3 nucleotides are TGTGCCAGCCGCTCCCGGACAGAGGGCCAGCGGGTATCCTACAATGAGCAGTCCTTC. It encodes CASRSRTEGQRVSYNEQSF.

This CDR3 reads CSVRQGGYEQYF. The CDR3 DNA follows: TGCAGCGTCCGACAGGGGGGCTACGAGCAGTACTTC. This chain uses TRBV29-1 with TRBJ2-7; 9 positions agree with TRBD1. V lost 6 bases to trimming and J lost 3 bases; unmatched junction nucleotides: 3. The CDR3 sequence is 12 residues long. Germline V gene sequence: CDR1 SQVTM, CDR2 ANQGSEA.

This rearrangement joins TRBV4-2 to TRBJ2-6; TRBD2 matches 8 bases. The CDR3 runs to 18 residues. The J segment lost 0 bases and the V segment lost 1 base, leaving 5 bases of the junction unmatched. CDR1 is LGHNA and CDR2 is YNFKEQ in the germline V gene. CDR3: CASSQALAGFSGANVLTF. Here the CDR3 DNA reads TGTGCCAGCAGCCAAGCGCTAGCGGGCTTCTCTGGGGCCAACGTCCTGACTTTC.

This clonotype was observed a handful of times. The CDR3 bases are TGCAGTGCTAGAGGGGTGTCCAGGGACACTGAAGCTTTCTTT. This sequence encodes CSARGVSRDTEAFF. The chain links TRBV20-1 to TRBJ1-1; D might be TRBD1 (5 bases). The V and J ends lost 1 base and 3 bases respectively, with 12 bases between them. The CDR3 has 14 residues. Germline V lookup: CDR1 DFQATT, CDR2 SNEGSKA (reference sequence).

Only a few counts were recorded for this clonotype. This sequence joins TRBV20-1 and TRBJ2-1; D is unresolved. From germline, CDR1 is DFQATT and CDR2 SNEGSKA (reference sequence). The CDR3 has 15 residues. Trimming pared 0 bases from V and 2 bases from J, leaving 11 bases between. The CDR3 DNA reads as TGCAGTGCTAGAGATGGAGCGAGACCCTACAATGAGCAGTTCTTC. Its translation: CSARDGARPYNEQFF.

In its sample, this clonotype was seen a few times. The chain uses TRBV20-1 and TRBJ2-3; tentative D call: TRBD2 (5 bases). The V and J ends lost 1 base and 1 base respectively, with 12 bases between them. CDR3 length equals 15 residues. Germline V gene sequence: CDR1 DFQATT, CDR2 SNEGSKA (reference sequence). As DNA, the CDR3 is TGCAGTGCTAGAGGTGGAGTCGGGGGCACAGATACGCAGTATTTT. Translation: CSARGGVGGTDTQYF.

This chain's CDR3 is CASATSSGTDTQYF. DNA of the CDR3: TGTGCCAGCGCCACCTCCTCTGGCACAGATACGCAGTATTTT. The chain joins TRBV19 to TRBJ2-3, with D hard to call. The germline CDR1 and CDR2 sequences are LNHDA and SQIVND (reference sequence). This CDR3 comprises 14 residues. V was shortened by 9 bases and J by 1 base, with 14 bases between the two germline ends.

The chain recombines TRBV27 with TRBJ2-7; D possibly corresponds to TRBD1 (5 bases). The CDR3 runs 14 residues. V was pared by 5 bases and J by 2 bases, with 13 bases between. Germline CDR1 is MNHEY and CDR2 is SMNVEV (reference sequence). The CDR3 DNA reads TGTGCCAGCAGTCGGATCGGACAAACCTACGAGCAGTACTTC. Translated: CASSRIGQTYEQYF.

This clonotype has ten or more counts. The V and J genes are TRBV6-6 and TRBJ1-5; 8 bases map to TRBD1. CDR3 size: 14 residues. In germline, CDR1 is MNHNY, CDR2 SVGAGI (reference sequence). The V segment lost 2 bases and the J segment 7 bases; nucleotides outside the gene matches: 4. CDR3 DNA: TGTGCCAGCAGTTACCGACAGGGGTACCAGCCCCAGCATTTT. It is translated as CASSYRQGYQPQHF.

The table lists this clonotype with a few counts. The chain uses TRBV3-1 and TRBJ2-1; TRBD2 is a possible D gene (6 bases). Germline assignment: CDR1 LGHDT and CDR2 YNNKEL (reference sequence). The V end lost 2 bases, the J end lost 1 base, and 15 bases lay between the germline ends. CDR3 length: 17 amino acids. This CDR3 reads CASSQSLRAGSYNEQFF. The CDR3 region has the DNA TGTGCCAGCAGCCAATCCCTGCGGGCGGGATCCTACAATGAGCAGTTCTTC.

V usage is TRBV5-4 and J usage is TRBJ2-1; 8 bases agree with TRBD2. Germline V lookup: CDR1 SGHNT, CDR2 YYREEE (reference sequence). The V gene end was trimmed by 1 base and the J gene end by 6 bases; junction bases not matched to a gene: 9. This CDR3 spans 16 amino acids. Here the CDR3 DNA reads TGTGCCAGCAGCTTGCGGGCTAGCGGGCTCTTCAATGAGCAGTTCTTC. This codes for CASSLRASGLFNEQFF.

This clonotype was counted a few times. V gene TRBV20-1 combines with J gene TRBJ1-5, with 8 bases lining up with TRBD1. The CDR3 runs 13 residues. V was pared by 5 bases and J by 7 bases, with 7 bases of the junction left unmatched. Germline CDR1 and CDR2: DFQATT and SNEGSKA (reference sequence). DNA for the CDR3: TGCAGTGCTGCAGGGGGCGCATCACAGCCCCAGCATTTT. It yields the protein CSAAGGASQPQHF.

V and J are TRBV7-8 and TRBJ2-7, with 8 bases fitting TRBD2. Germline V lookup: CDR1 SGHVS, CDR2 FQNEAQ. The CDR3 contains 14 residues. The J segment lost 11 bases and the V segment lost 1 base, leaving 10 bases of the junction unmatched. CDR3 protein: CASSLGSGTAEEYF. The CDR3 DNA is TGTGCCAGCAGCTTAGGTAGCGGGACCGCCGAAGAGTACTTC.